These 15 T cell receptor beta chains share one sample of origin, sequenced in a study of T cells in Graves' hyperthyroidism and ophthalmopathy. The source material, RNA transcripts, was used to amplify TCR beta CDR3 regions. TCR CDR3 regions were first amplified by RT-PCR with HTBI primers. From the multiplex PCR reads, TCRdb called clonotypes with MiXCR, one entry per CDR3 protein. The table records about 380,000 distinct CDR3 sequences, roughly 15% of them present only once. Sequencing used blood. These receptors were taken from a woman in her twenties or thirties with Graves' ophthalmopathy.

The table lists this clonotype with many counts. The genes are TRBV19 and TRBJ2-1; D remains ambiguous. The germline V gene has CDR1 LNHDA and CDR2 SQIVND (reference sequence). V was clipped by 0 bases and J by 3 bases, with 3 bases between them. The CDR3 length is 13 residues. Here the CDR3 DNA reads TGTGCCAGTAGTATAGAGAACTACAATGAGCAGTTCTTC. It translates to CASSIENYNEQFF. The full variable domain, completed using reference TRBV19 and TRBJ2-1, is DGGITQSPKYLFRKEGQNVTLSCEQNLNHDAMYWYRQDPGQGLRLIYYSQIVNDFQKGDIAEGYSVSREKKESFPLTVTSAQKNPTAFYLCASSIENYNEQFFGPGTRLTVL.

At least ten counts were recorded for this clonotype. The chain is built from TRBV15 and TRBJ2-5; D ambiguous. The germline gives CDR1 LNHNV, CDR2 YYDKDF (reference sequence). The CDR3 runs to 14 residues. Trimming took 0 bases from V and 2 from J, leaving 7 bases between them. CDR3: CATSRDMGQETQYF. In DNA form, the CDR3 reads TGTGCCACCAGCAGAGACATGGGACAAGAGACCCAGTACTTC. The whole variable domain, filled in from reference TRBV15 and TRBJ2-5, reads DAMVIQNPRYQVTQFGKPVTLSCSQTLNHNVMYWYQQKSSQAPKLLFHYYDKDFNNEADTPDNFQSRRPNTSFCFLDIRSPGLGDTAMYLCATSRDMGQETQYFGPGTRLLVL.

As to this clonotype: A read error may explain this, as a much larger clone is one base away. The chain is built from TRBV28 and TRBJ2-7; D perhaps matches TRBD1 (5 bases). Germline V gives CDR1 MDHEN, CDR2 SYDVKM. The CDR3 is 13 residues long. The CDR3 DNA sequence: TGTGCCAGCAGAACGACAGAATCCCACGAGCAGCACTTC. Translating gives CASRTTESHEQHF.

This clonotype was detected ten times or more. This chain joins TRBV18 and TRBJ1-1, with TRBD1 as a possible D gene (5 bases). CDR3 length equals 14 residues. Germline V lookup: CDR1 KGHSH, CDR2 LQKENI. The V end was cut by 3 bases, the J end by 2 bases, with 10 bases between. CDR3 loop: CASSPRDGNTEAFF. CDR3 DNA: TGTGCCAGCTCACCTCGGGACGGAAACACTGAAGCTTTCTTT.

This rearrangement joins TRBV12-3 or TRBV12-4 to TRBJ2-5, with TRBD2 matching over 14 bases. J gave up 4 bases and V 6 bases, and 7 bases lay outside the gene matches. The CDR3 runs to 16 residues. The CDR3 sequence: CASRMGLAGAGETQYF. The CDR3 region has the DNA TGTGCCAGCAGGATGGGACTAGCGGGGGCCGGAGAGACCCAGTACTTC.

This sequence joins TRBV6-2 or TRBV6-3 and TRBJ1-1; 9 bases are shared with TRBD1. This CDR3 comprises 16 residues. The V gene's germline CDR1 is MNHEY and CDR2 SVGEGT. Germline trimming cut 7 bases from V and 1 base from J; bases unmatched to any gene: 10. This chain's CDR3 is CASTHLPGQGNTEAFF. As DNA, the CDR3 is TGTGCCAGCACCCACCTACCGGGACAGGGGAACACTGAAGCTTTCTTT.

The genes are TRBV27 and TRBJ1-2, with TRBD1 matching 7 bases. This CDR3 has 16 residues. J was trimmed by 5 bases and V by 4 bases; bases with no gene match: 13. CDR1 MNHEY and CDR2 SMNVEV come from the germline V gene (reference sequence). CDR3 residues: CASSSKGAPGDYGYTF. In nucleotides, the CDR3 is TGTGCCAGCAGTTCAAAGGGGGCGCCAGGGGATTATGGCTACACCTTC.

The rearrangement links TRBV4-2 to TRBJ1-1, with D uncertain. CDR3 size: 13 residues. Germline V gene lookup returns CDR1 LGHNA and CDR2 YNFKEQ. Between the trimmed V and J ends, which lost 0 bases and 11 bases, there was a span of 13 bases. The DNA for the CDR3 is TGTGCCAGCAGCCAAGATTTGGGGTATCGGGCTTTCTTT. It is translated as CASSQDLGYRAFF.

This clonotype was detected ten times or more. The chain recombines TRBV7-9 with TRBJ2-7; TRBD1 aligns across 7 bases. In germline, CDR1 is SEHNR, CDR2 FQNEAQ (reference sequence). The junction had 9 bases not matched to a gene; V was cut back by 3 bases and J by 1 base. The CDR3 sequence is 16 residues long. The CDR3 loop reads CASSFWPGDSSYEQYF. DNA of the CDR3: TGTGCCAGCAGCTTTTGGCCCGGGGACAGTTCCTACGAGCAGTACTTC.

In this sample, this clonotype turned up many times. V and J are TRBV12-3 or TRBV12-4 and TRBJ1-2; tentatively, D is TRBD1 (6 bases). The CDR3 is 13 amino acids. Trimming shortened V by 7 bases and J by 5 bases, and 14 bases separated the two germline ends. CDR3 sequence: CASTMRGGYGYTF. The CDR3 region has the DNA TGTGCCAGCACGATGAGGGGGGGGTATGGCTACACCTTC.

There are many counts of this clonotype. The chain has TRBV7-8 and TRBJ2-3; TRBD2 agrees at 7 bases. Germline V CDR1 and CDR2: SGHVS, FQNEAQ. Trimming cost V 8 bases and J 0 bases; bases outside gene matches: 8. This CDR3 comprises 15 residues. CDR3 sequence reads: CASQPGGISTDTQYF. CDR3 nucleotide sequence: TGTGCCAGCCAGCCGGGGGGTATTAGCACAGATACGCAGTATTTT.

This clonotype was seen repeatedly, ten times or more. The rearrangement uses TRBV20-1 and TRBJ2-5; D not resolved. There are 13 residues in the CDR3. V was cut by 6 bases and J by 1 base, with 12 bases left in between. Looked up from germline, CDR1 is DFQATT and CDR2 is SNEGSKA (reference sequence). The CDR3 sequence is CSARAVIQETQYF. For the CDR3, the DNA is TGCAGTGCCCGGGCGGTTATCCAAGAGACCCAGTACTTC.

This clonotype came up a few times. The V call is TRBV2, the J call TRBJ1-5; D is undetermined. CDR3 size: 11 residues. Trimming cost V 8 bases and J 5 bases, with 7 bases left between them. Germline CDR1 is SNHLY and CDR2 is FYNNEI. CDR3 residues: CASGQYQPQHF. CDR3 bases: TGTGCCAGCGGTCAGTATCAGCCCCAGCATTTT.

The chain is built from TRBV7-9 and TRBJ2-1; TRBD1 matches 9 bases. The CDR3 is made up of 18 amino acids. After removal of 0 bases from V and 7 bases from J, the junction contained 13 bases not matched to a gene. Germline V gene lookup returns CDR1 SEHNR and CDR2 FQNEAQ (reference sequence). CDR3: CASSLARDRALKVNEQFF. CDR3 DNA: TGTGCCAGCAGCTTAGCGCGGGACAGGGCACTTAAGGTGAATGAGCAGTTCTTC.

This clonotype was detected ten times or more. This chain connects TRBV2 to TRBJ2-3, with TRBD2 identical over 9 bases. CDR1 SNHLY and CDR2 FYNNEI come from the germline V gene. J was trimmed by 0 bases and V by 10 bases; bases with no gene match: 8. CDR3 length: 15 amino acids. CDR3 sequence: CANRRTSASTDTQYF. CDR3 nucleotide sequence: TGTGCCAATCGTCGGACTAGCGCTAGCACAGATACGCAGTATTTT. The full variable domain, completed using reference TRBV2 and TRBJ2-3, is EPEVTQTPSHQVTQMGQEVILRCVPISNHLYFYWYRQILGQKVEFLVSFYNNEISEKSEIFDDQFSVERPDGSNFTLKIRSTKLEDSAMYFCANRRTSASTDTQYFGPGTRLTVL.